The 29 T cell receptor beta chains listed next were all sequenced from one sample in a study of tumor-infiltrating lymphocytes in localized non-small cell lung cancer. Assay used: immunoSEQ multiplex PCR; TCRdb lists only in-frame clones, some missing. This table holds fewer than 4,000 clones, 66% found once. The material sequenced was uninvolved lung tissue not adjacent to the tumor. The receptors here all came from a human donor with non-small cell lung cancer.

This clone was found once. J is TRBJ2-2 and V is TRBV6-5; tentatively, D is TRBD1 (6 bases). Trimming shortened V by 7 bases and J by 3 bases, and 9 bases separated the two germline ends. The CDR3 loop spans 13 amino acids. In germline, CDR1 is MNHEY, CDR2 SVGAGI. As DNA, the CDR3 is TGTGCCAGCAAACAGGGCGACACCGGGGAGCTGTTTTTT. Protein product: CASKQGDTGELFF.

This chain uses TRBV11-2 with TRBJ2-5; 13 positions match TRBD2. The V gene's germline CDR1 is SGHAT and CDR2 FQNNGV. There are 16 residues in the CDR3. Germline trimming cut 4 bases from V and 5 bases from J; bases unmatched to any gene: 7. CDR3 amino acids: CASSSGLAGRRETQYF. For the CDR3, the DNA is TGTGCCAGCAGCTCGGGACTAGCGGGGAGGAGGGAGACCCAGTACTTC.

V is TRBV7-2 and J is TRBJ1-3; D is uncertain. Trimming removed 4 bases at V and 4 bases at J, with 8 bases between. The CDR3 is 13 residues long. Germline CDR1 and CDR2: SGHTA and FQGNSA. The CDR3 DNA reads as TGTGCCAGCAGCTCCTATGGAGGAAACACCATATATTTT. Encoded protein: CASSSYGGNTIYF.

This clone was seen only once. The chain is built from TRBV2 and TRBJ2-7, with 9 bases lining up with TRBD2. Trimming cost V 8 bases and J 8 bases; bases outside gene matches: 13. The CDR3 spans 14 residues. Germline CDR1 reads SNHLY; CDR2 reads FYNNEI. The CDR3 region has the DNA TGTGCCAGCGCCCCCTCGGTGGCTAGCGGGAAGCAGTACTTC. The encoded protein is CASAPSVASGKQYF.

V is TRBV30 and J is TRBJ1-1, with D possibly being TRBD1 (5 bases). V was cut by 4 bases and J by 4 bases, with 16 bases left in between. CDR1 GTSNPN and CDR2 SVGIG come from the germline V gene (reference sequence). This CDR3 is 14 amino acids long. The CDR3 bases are TGTGCCTGGACCTTCCCCCCCGGGGGCACTGAAGCTTTCTTT. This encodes CAWTFPPGGTEAFF.

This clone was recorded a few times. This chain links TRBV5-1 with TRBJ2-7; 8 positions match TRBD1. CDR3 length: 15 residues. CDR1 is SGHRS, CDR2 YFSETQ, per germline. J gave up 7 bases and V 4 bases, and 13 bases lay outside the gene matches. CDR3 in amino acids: CASSDPGQGAGEQYF. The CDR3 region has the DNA TGCGCCAGCAGCGACCCCGGACAGGGAGCAGGGGAGCAGTACTTC.

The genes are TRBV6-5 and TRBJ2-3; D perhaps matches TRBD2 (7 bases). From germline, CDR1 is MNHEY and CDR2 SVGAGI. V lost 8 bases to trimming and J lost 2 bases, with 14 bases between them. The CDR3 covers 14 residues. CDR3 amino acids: CASRGAGTTDTQYF. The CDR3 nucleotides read TGTGCCAGCCGGGGGGCGGGGACCACAGATACGCAGTATTTT.

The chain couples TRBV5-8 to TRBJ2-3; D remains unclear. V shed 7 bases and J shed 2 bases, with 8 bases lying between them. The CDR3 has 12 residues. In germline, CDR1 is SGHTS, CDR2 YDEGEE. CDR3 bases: TGTGCCAGCCTCCTGTACACAGATACGCAGTATTTT. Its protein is CASLLYTDTQYF.

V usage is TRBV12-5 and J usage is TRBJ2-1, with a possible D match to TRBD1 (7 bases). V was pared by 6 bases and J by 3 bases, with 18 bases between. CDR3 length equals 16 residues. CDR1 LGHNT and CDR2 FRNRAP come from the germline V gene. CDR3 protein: CASGAGQTFYYNEQFF. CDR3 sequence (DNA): TGTGCTAGTGGGGCGGGACAGACCTTCTACTACAATGAGCAGTTCTTC.

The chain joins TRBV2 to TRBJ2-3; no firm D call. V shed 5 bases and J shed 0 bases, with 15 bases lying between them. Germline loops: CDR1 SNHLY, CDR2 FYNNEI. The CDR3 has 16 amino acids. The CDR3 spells CASSPTFIPSTDTQYF. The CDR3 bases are TGTGCCAGCAGTCCGACCTTTATTCCTAGCACAGATACGCAGTATTTT.

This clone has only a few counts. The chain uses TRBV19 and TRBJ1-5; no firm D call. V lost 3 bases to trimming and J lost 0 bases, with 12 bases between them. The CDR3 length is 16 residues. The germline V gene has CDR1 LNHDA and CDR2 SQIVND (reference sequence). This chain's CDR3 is CASSMLGLYSNQPQHF. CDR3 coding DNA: TGTGCCAGTAGTATGTTGGGCCTTTATAGCAATCAGCCCCAGCATTTT. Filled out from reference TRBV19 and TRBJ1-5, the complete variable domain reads DGGITQSPKYLFRKEGQNVTLSCEQNLNHDAMYWYRQDPGQGLRLIYYSQIVNDFQKGDIAEGYSVSREKKESFPLTVTSAQKNPTAFYLCASSMLGLYSNQPQHFGDGTRLSIL.

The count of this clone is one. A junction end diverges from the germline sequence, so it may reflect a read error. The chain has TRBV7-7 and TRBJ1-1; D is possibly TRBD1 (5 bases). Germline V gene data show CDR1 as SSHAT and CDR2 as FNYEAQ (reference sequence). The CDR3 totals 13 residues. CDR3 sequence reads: CASSRDRNTEAFF. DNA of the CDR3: TGTGCTAGCAGCCGGGACCGAAACACTGAAGCTTTCTTT.

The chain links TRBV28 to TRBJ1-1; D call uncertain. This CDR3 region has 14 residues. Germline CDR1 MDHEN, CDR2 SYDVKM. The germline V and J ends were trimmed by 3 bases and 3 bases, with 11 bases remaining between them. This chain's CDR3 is CASSFQVGDTEAFF. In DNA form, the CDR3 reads TGTGCCAGCAGTTTCCAGGTGGGAGACACTGAAGCTTTCTTT.

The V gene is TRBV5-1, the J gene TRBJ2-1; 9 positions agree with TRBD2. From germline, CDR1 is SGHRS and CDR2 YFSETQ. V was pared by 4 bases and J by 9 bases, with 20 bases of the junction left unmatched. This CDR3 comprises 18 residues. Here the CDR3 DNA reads TGCGCCAGCAGCCTCTCAATCTCGGCTAGCGGGGATTACGGTGAGCAGTTCTTC. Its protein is CASSLSISASGDYGEQFF.

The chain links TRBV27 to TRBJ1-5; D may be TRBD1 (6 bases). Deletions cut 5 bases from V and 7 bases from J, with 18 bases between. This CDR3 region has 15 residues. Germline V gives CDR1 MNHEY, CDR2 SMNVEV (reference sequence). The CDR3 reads CASSQTQGSGQPQHF. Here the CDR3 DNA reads TGTGCCAGCAGTCAGACACAGGGTTCGGGACAGCCCCAGCATTTT.

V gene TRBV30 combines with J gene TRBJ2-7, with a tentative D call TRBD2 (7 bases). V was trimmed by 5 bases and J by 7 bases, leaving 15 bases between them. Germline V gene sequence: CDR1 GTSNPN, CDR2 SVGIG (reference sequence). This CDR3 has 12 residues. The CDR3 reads CAWSIGGVEQYF. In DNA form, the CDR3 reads TGTGCCTGGTCTATAGGGGGGGTTGAGCAGTACTTC.

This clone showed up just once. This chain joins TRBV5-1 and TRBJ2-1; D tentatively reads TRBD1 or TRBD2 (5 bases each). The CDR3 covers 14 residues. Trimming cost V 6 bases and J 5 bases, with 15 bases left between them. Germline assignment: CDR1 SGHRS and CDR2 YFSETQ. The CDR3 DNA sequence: TGCGCCAGCAAACCTCCGGGACCGGACAATGAGCAGTTCTTC. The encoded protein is CASKPPGPDNEQFF.

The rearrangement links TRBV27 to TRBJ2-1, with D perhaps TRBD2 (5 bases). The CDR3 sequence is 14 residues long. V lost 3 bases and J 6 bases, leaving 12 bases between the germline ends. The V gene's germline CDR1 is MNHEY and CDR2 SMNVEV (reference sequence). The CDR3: CASSFSDSGNEQFF. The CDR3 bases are TGTGCCAGCAGTTTTTCGGACTCAGGCAATGAGCAGTTCTTC.

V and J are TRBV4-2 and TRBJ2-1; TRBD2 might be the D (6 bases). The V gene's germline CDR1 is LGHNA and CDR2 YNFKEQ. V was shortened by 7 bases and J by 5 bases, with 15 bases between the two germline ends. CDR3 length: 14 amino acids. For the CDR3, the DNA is TGTGCCAGCACCCGGGAGACCGGCCACAATGAGCAGTTCTTC. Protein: CASTRETGHNEQFF.

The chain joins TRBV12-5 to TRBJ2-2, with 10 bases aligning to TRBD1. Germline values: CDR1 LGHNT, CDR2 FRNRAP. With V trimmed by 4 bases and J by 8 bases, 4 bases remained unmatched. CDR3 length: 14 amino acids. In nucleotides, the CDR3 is TGTGCTAGTGGTTCCGGGACAGGGGCAGGGGAGCTGTTTTTT. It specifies CASGSGTGAGELFF.

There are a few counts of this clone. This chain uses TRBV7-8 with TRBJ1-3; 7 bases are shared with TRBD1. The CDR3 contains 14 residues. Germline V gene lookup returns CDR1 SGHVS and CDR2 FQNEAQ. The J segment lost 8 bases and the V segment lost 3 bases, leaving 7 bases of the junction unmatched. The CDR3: CASSFRQGMDTIYF. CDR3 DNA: TGTGCCAGCAGCTTCCGACAGGGCATGGACACCATATATTTT.

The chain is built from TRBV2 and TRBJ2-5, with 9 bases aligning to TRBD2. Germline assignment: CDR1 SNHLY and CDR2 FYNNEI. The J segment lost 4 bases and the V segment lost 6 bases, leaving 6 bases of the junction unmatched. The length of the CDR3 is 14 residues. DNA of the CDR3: TGTGCCAGCAGCGGACTAGCGAGTGGAGAGACCCAGTACTTC. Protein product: CASSGLASGETQYF.

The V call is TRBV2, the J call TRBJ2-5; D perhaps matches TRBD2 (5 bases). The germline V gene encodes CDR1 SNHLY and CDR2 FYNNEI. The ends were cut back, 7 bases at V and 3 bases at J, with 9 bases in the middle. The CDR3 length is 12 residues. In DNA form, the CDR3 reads TGTGCCAGCAACTACGGGGAAGAGACCCAGTACTTC. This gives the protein CASNYGEETQYF.

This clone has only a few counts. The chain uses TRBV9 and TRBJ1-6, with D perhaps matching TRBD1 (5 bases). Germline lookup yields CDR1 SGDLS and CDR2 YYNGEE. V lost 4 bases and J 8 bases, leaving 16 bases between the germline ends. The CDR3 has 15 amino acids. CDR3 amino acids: CASSPHQGRDSPLHF. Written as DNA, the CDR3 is TGTGCCAGCAGCCCCCATCAGGGTAGAGATTCACCCCTCCACTTT.

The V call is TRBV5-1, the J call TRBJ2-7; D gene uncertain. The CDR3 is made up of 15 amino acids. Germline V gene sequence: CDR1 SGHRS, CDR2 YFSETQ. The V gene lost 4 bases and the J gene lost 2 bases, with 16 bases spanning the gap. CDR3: CASSPTIDHTYEQYF. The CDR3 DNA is TGCGCCAGCAGCCCAACCATAGACCACACCTACGAGCAGTACTTC. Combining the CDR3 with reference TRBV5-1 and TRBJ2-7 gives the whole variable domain KAGVTQTPRYLIKTRGQQVTLSCSPISGHRSVSWYQQTPGQGLQFLFEYFSETQRNKGNFPGRFSGRQFSNSRSEMNVSTLELGDSALYLCASSPTIDHTYEQYFGPGTRLTVT.

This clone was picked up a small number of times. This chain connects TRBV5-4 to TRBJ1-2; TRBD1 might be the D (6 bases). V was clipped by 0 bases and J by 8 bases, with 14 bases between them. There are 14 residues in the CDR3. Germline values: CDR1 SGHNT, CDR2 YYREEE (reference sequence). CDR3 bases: TGTGCCAGCAGCTTGGGGAACAGGGAGATCGGCTACACCTTC. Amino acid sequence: CASSLGNREIGYTF.

The CDR3 region is CASSTVATGQSRANVLTF. The CDR3 bases are TGTGCCAGCAGTACAGTGGCAACTGGACAAAGTCGGGCCAACGTCCTGACTTTC. J is TRBJ2-6 and V is TRBV25-1, with a possible D match to TRBD1 (5 bases). Trimming took 5 bases from V and 5 from J, leaving 22 bases between them. Germline V gene lookup returns CDR1 MGHDK and CDR2 SYGVNS. CDR3 length equals 18 residues.

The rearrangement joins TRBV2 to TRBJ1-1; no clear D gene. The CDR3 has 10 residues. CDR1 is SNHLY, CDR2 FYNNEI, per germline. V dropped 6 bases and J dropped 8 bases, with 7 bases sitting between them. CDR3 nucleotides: TGTGCCAGCAGAATCATAGAAGCTTTCTTT. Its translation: CASRIIEAFF.

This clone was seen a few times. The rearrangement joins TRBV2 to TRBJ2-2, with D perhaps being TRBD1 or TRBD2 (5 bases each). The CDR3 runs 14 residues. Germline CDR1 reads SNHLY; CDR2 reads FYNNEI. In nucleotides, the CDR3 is TGTGCTAGACGGGACGGCTCGAACACCGGGGAGCTGTTTTTT. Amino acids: CARRDGSNTGELFF.